Listed below are T cell receptor beta chains from one sample, sequenced in a study of OX40 agonist ivuxolimab in advanced cancers. The protocol was immunoSEQ multiplex PCR, while the TCRdb copy is restricted to in-frame clones and leaves out a portion. In the table there are more than 55,000 clones, over 80% of which are singletons. The sample was CD4+ or CD8+ T cells sorted from blood, taken in a trial of the OX40 agonist ivuxolimab. These receptor sequences come from an adult with an advanced solid tumor such as melanoma, head and neck, liver or kidney cancer. Each CDR3 is given with its conserved first and last residue. The order of the fields is clone size, D gene, J gene, V gene, CDR3 protein, CDR3 DNA. The D gene is left open where the match is weak. Size is stated for part of the rows, as once, few or many counts, or as a class when the clone is expanded.

. | TRBD1 | TRBJ2-7 | TRBV27 | CASSLSRTGGSYEQYF | TGTGCCAGCAGTTTATCTAGGACAGGGGGTTCCTACGAGCAGTACTTC
few | TRBD1 | TRBJ1-5 | TRBV19 | CASSGQVWGNQPQHF | TGTGCCAGTAGCGGACAGGTTTGGGGCAATCAGCCCCAGCATTTT
. | TRBD1 | TRBJ1-5 | TRBV7-8 | CASSLPGQGIFNQPQHF | TGTGCCAGCAGCCTCCCGGGACAGGGGATTTTCAATCAGCCCCAGCATTTT
. | . | TRBJ2-3 | TRBV11-2 | CASSLSPGGKTDTQYF | TGTGCCAGCAGCTTATCCCCGGGCGGTAAAACAGATACGCAGTATTTT
. | . | TRBJ2-5 | TRBV7-3 | CASSSNSRETQYF | TGTGCCAGCAGCTCGAACAGCCGGGAGACCCAGTACTTC
. | . | TRBJ2-1 | TRBV10-3 | CAPETAIRHPYNEQFF | TGTGCCCCAGAAACCGCCATCAGACACCCTTACAATGAGCAGTTCTTC
few | TRBD1 | TRBJ2-7 | TRBV14 | CASSQSRDRGRGHYGEQYF | TGTGCCAGCAGCCAGTCCCGGGACAGGGGGCGCGGGCACTACGGCGAGCAGTACTTC
once | TRBD2 | TRBJ2-1 | TRBV28 | CASSWGVAGSYNEQFF | TGTGCCAGCAGTTGGGGGGTAGCGGGATCCTACAATGAGCAGTTCTTC
. | . | TRBJ2-7 | TRBV6-6 | CASRYGPSYEQYF | TGTGCCAGCAGGTACGGGCCATCCTACGAGCAGTACTTC
. | TRBD1 | TRBJ2-7 | TRBV4-1 | CASSEPGQSSYEQYF | TGCGCCAGCAGCGAACCGGGACAGAGCTCCTACGAGCAGTACTTC
. | . | TRBJ2-1 | TRBV29-1 | CSVGPLGYNEQFF | TGCAGCGTCGGACCACTAGGGTACAATGAGCAGTTCTTC
. | TRBD1 | TRBJ2-7 | TRBV6-1 | CASSGGQAGREQYF | TGTGCCAGCAGTGGGGGACAGGCTGGGCGGGAGCAGTACTTC
once | . | TRBJ2-1 | TRBV2 | CASSEIRGRGNEQFF | TGTGCCAGCAGTGAAATCCGGGGGCGGGGAAATGAGCAGTTCTTC
. | . | TRBJ1-5 | TRBV7-2 | CASSLAGREGNQPQHF | TGTGCCAGCAGCTTAGCGGGCAGGGAGGGGAATCAGCCCCAGCATTTT
once | TRBD1 | TRBJ1-3 | TRBV19 | CASTAGGYGNTIYF | TGTGCCAGTACAGCAGGGGGATACGGAAACACCATATATTTT
. | TRBD2 | TRBJ2-7 | TRBV6-1 | CASSVNSGVSSYEQYF | TGTGCCAGCAGTGTTAATAGCGGGGTCAGCTCCTACGAGCAGTACTTC
. | . | TRBJ1-1 | TRBV7-9 | CASSLMVNTEAFF | TGTGCCAGCAGTTTGATGGTGAACACTGAAGCTTTCTTT
. | TRBD2 | TRBJ2-1 | TRBV29-1 | CSVRASGFYNEQFF | TGCAGCGTTCGGGCTAGCGGGTTCTACAATGAGCAGTTCTTC
. | TRBD2 | TRBJ2-5 | TRBV11-2 | CASSLISGGVQETQYF | TGTGCCAGCAGCTTAATTAGCGGGGGGGTCCAAGAGACCCAGTACTTC
few | . | TRBJ2-7 | TRBV11-2 | CASSLTGGYEQYF | TGTGCCAGCAGCCTTACAGGAGGCTACGAGCAGTACTTC
. | . | TRBJ2-7 | TRBV6-1 | CASRPNRGGDYEQYF | TGTGCCAGCAGGCCCAACAGGGGAGGAGACTACGAGCAGTACTTC
once | TRBD1 | TRBJ1-4 | TRBV7-2 | CASSRQGDGEKLFF | TGTGCCAGCAGCAGACAGGGGGATGGCGAAAAACTGTTTTTT
. | . | TRBJ1-4 | TRBV7-3 | CASSFRPGEKLFF | TGTGCCAGCAGCTTTCGACCGGGTGAAAAACTGTTTTTT
. | TRBD2 | TRBJ2-3 | TRBV7-8 | CASSRLAGGNTDTQYF | TGTGCCAGCAGCCGTCTAGCGGGGGGGAACACAGATACGCAGTATTTT
. | . | TRBJ1-1 | TRBV19 | CASSIAERGTEAFF | TGTGCCAGTAGTATAGCCGAGAGGGGCACTGAAGCTTTCTTT
. | TRBD1 | TRBJ1-1 | TRBV28 | CASSLWTTGGGLYTEAFF | TGTGCCAGCAGTTTATGGACCACAGGGGGCGGGTTGTACACTGAAGCTTTCTTT
. | . | TRBJ1-1 | TRBV30 | CAWRQVNTEAFF | TGTGCCTGGCGACAGGTGAACACTGAAGCTTTCTTT
. | . | TRBJ2-5 | TRBV5-6 | CASSLSETQYF | TGTGCCAGCAGCCTAAGCGAGACCCAGTACTTC
. | . | TRBJ2-3 | TRBV9 | CASSVGHPSTDTQYF | TGTGCCAGCAGCGTCGGCCACCCTAGCACAGATACGCAGTATTTT
. | TRBD2 | TRBJ2-2 | TRBV10-3 | CAISEGLAGNTTGELFF | TGTGCCATCAGTGAGGGACTAGCGGGAAATACCACCGGGGAGCTGTTTTTT
few | . | TRBJ1-2 | TRBV6-6 | CASRDQVYGYTF | TGTGCCAGCAGAGACCAGGTCTATGGCTACACCTTC
. | TRBD2 | TRBJ2-2 | TRBV19 | CASSILGGRTGELFF | TGTGCCAGTAGTATCCTTGGCGGGAGGACCGGGGAGCTGTTTTTT
. | . | TRBJ2-5 | TRBV7-8 | CASSKSEGFSQETQYF | TGTGCCAGCAGCAAATCCGAGGGGTTTTCCCAAGAGACCCAGTACTTC